The 16 T cell receptor beta chains in this list originate from one sample, sequenced in a study of shared clonotypes between healthy human individuals. Sequencing used immunoSEQ multiplex PCR; TCRdb keeps in-frame clones, though not all of them. Of millions of clones listed, 90% to 95% were seen once; the top ten hold 0.35% to 0.45%. The source material was naive CD4+ T cells from PBMCs. The subset was: CD45RA+ positively selected. These receptor sequences come from a young man in good health. Some clones in this sample may be carry-over from other donors' samples.

This clone is a singleton in its sample. V is TRBV7-9 and J is TRBJ2-7; D is uncertain. The CDR3 is 18 residues long. Between the trimmed V and J ends, which lost 0 bases and 4 bases, there was a span of 22 bases. CDR1 SEHNR and CDR2 FQNEAQ come from the germline V gene (reference sequence). CDR3 bases: TGTGCCAGCAGCTTAGCGAGTCTTCGGAGTCCAATTAGGTACGAGCAGTACTTC. It encodes CASSLASLRSPIRYEQYF.

The chain recombines TRBV5-1 with TRBJ1-4, with TRBD1 identical over 8 bases. The CDR3 contains 15 residues. Germline V gene data show CDR1 as SGHRS and CDR2 as YFSETQ. With V trimmed by 1 base and J by 7 bases, 6 bases remained unmatched. CDR3 loop: CASSLLGQGSEKLFF. The CDR3 bases are TGCGCCAGCAGCTTGTTAGGACAGGGAAGTGAAAAACTGTTTTTT. Using reference TRBV5-1 and TRBJ1-4 for the parts outside the CDR3, the full variable domain is KAGVTQTPRYLIKTRGQQVTLSCSPISGHRSVSWYQQTPGQGLQFLFEYFSETQRNKGNFPGRFSGRQFSNSRSEMNVSTLELGDSALYLCASSLLGQGSEKLFFGSGTQLSVL.

The V call is TRBV10-1, the J call TRBJ2-7, with D maybe TRBD1 (6 bases). Trimming cost V 4 bases and J 4 bases, with 14 bases left between them. Germline V gives CDR1 WNHNN, CDR2 SYGVQD (reference sequence). CDR3 length: 14 residues. The CDR3 region has the DNA TGCGCCAGCAGTGCAGGACAGAGCCCTTACGAGCAGTACTTC. Residues: CASSAGQSPYEQYF.

The chain has TRBV5-1 and TRBJ1-5; D call uncertain. The CDR3 runs 14 residues. V was trimmed by 1 base and J by 6 bases, leaving 11 bases between them. CDR1 is SGHRS and CDR2 is YFSETQ in the germline V gene. The CDR3 loop reads CASSLIGEGQPQHF. The CDR3 DNA reads as TGCGCCAGCAGCTTGATCGGGGAGGGTCAGCCCCAGCATTTT.

Comment on this clone: One end of the junction varies from germline; a read error may be responsible. Other DNA sequences of this sample code for an identical CDR3. The J gene is TRBJ2-7, the V gene TRBV10-3; a possible D gene is TRBD1 (5 bases). The CDR3 is 13 amino acids. Germline V lookup: CDR1 ENHRY, CDR2 SYGVKD. The chain's CDR3 is CAISRTEGGSGAF. CDR3 nucleotides: TGTGCCATCAGCCGCACCGAAGGTGGAAGTGGGGCTTTC.

This clone was seen once. The chain has TRBV2 and TRBJ1-5; TRBD1 matches at 7 bases. Trimming at V came to 6 bases and at J to 7 bases, leaving 9 bases not matched to a gene. CDR1 is SNHLY and CDR2 is FYNNEI in the germline V gene. The CDR3 extends over 14 amino acids. In DNA form, the CDR3 reads TGTGCCAGCAGCCAGACAGGGCAGAGGCAGCCCCAGCATTTT. Translated: CASSQTGQRQPQHF.

The chain employs TRBV5-1 and TRBJ2-7; possibly TRBD1 or TRBD2 for D (5 bases each). This CDR3 contains 15 residues. Per germline, CDR1 SGHRS and CDR2 YFSETQ. V was pared by 6 bases and J by 3 bases, with 19 bases between. The CDR3, as DNA: TGCGCCAGCACCCTTTCACCCGGGACGGTCTACGAGCAGTACTTC. Protein: CASTLSPGTVYEQYF.

The chain recombines TRBV7-8 with TRBJ2-7; TRBD1 aligns across 7 bases. This CDR3 spans 13 amino acids. The V and J ends lost 5 bases and 6 bases, in that order; junction bases with no gene match: 7. Germline V CDR1 and CDR2: SGHVS, FQNEAQ. The chain's CDR3 is CASSLGGMGEQYF. DNA of the CDR3: TGTGCCAGCAGCCTAGGGGGCATGGGCGAGCAGTACTTC. Looking up the rest from reference TRBV7-8 and TRBJ2-7 gives the full variable domain: GAGVSQSPRYKVAKRGQDVALRCDPISGHVSLFWYQQALGQGPEFLTYFQNEAQLDKSGLPSDRFFAERPEGSVSTLKIQRTQQEDSAVYLCASSLGGMGEQYFGPGTRLTVT.

The chain joins TRBV2 to TRBJ1-5, with no clear D. Germline CDR1 SNHLY, CDR2 FYNNEI. Trimming left V 1 base short and J 7 bases short, with 11 bases between. This CDR3 contains 14 residues. CDR3 DNA sequence: TGTGCCAGCAGTGAAGGATGGCAGCTCCAGCCCCAGCATTTT. It encodes CASSEGWQLQPQHF.

The rearrangement joins TRBV19 to TRBJ1-2; no reliable D call. Trimming pared 2 bases from V and 0 bases from J, leaving 7 bases between. In germline, CDR1 is LNHDA, CDR2 SQIVND (reference sequence). The CDR3 runs 14 residues. In DNA, the CDR3 is TGTGCCAGTAGTATATGGGGAACTAACTATGGCTACACCTTC. Protein product: CASSIWGTNYGYTF.

This sequence joins TRBV29-1 and TRBJ2-2; no clear D. Germline V CDR1 and CDR2: SQVTM, ANQGSEA. The CDR3 loop spans 13 amino acids. V lost 8 bases and J 2 bases, leaving 12 bases between the germline ends. CDR3: CSIEWRNTGELFF. DNA for the CDR3: TGCAGCATCGAGTGGCGCAACACCGGGGAGCTGTTTTTT.

This chain links TRBV28 with TRBJ1-1; D gene uncertain. The CDR3 contains 15 residues. Looked up from germline, CDR1 is MDHEN and CDR2 is SYDVKM. Trimming removed 4 bases at V and 4 bases at J, with 16 bases between. For the CDR3, the DNA is TGTGCCAGCAGTTCAATTAGCACCGGGAGCACTGAAGCTTTCTTT. Protein sequence: CASSSISTGSTEAFF.

The sample holds one count of this clone. The J gene is TRBJ2-5, the V gene TRBV27; D unresolved. Germline values: CDR1 MNHEY, CDR2 SMNVEV (reference sequence). V gave up 3 bases and J gave up 1 base, with 9 bases separating them. The CDR3 is 14 residues long. The CDR3 loop reads CASSLARLQETQYF. As DNA, the CDR3 is TGTGCCAGCAGTTTGGCCCGCCTCCAAGAGACCCAGTACTTC.

This chain links TRBV28 with TRBJ2-2; unclear D gene. Per germline, CDR1 MDHEN and CDR2 SYDVKM. This CDR3 region has 16 residues. V was pared by 5 bases and J by 4 bases, with 17 bases between. The CDR3 nucleotides read TGTGCCAGCAGTCCCCCGGGCAGGAAAGGCACCGGGGAGCTGTTTTTT. Its translation: CASSPPGRKGTGELFF.

V usage is TRBV19 and J usage is TRBJ2-7; TRBD2 matches 11 bases. The CDR3 length is 15 residues. V lost 5 bases and J lost 3; bases outside the gene matches: 6. Germline lookup yields CDR1 LNHDA and CDR2 SQIVND (reference sequence). CDR3 loop: CASSSRLAGIYEQYF. Written as DNA, the CDR3 is TGTGCCAGTAGTTCCCGACTAGCGGGAATCTACGAGCAGTACTTC.

The J gene is TRBJ2-5, the V gene TRBV6-6; TRBD2 is a possible D gene (5 bases). V lost 6 bases to trimming and J lost 2 bases, with 19 bases between them. The CDR3 loop spans 16 amino acids. The germline V gene has CDR1 MNHNY and CDR2 SVGAGI (reference sequence). The CDR3 reads CASSQTPGNSQETQYF. DNA of the CDR3: TGTGCCAGCAGCCAAACTCCCGGGAACTCACAAGAGACCCAGTACTTC.